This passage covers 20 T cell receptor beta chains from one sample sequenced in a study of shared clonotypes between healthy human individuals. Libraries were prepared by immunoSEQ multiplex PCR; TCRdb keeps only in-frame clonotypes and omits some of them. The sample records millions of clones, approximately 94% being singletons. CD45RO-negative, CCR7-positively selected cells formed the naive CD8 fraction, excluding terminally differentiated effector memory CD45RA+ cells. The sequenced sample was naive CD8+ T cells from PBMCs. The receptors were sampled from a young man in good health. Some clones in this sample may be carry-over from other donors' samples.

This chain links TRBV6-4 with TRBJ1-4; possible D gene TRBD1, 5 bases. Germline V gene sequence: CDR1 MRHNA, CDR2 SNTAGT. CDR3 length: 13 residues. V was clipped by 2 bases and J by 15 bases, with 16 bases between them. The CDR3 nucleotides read TGTGCCAGCAGTGACCAGCCAGGGCAGATGGTGTTTTTT. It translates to CASSDQPGQMVFF.

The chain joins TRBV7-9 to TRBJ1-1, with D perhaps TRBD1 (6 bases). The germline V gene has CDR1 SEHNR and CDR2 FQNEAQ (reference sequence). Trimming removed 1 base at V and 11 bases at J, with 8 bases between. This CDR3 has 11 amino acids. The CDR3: CASSLGTGAFF. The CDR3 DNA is TGTGCCAGCAGCTTAGGCACAGGGGCTTTCTTT.

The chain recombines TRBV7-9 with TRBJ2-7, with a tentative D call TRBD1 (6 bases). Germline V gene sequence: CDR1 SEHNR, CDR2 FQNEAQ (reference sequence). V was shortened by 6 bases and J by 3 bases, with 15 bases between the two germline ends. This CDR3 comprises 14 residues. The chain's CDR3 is CASSPRGPSYEQYF. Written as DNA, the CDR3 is TGTGCCAGCAGTCCCAGGGGACCTAGCTACGAGCAGTACTTC.

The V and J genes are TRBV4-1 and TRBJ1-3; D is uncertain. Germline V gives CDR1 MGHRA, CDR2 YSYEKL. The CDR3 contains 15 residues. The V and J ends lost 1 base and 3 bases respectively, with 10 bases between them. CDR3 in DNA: TGCGCCAGCAGCCAAGCCGTCGGGGTTGGAAACACCATATATTTT. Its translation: CASSQAVGVGNTIYF.

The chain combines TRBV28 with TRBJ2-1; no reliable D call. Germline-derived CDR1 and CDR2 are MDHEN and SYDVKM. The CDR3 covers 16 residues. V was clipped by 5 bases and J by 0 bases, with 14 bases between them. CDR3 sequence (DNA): TGTGCCAGCAGTCAGGCAACCTCCAGCTCCTACAATGAGCAGTTCTTC. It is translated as CASSQATSSSYNEQFF.

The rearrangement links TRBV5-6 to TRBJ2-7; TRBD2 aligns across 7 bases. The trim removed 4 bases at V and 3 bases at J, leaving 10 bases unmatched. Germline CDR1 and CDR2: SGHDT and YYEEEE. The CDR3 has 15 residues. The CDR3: CASSLMGEGLYEQYF. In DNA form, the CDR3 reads TGTGCCAGCAGCCTTATGGGGGAGGGCCTCTACGAGCAGTACTTC.

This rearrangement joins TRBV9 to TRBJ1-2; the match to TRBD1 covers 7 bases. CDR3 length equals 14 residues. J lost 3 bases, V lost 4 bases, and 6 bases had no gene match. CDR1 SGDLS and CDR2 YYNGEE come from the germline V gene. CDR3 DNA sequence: TGTGCCAGCAGCATAAGGGACAGTGACTATGGCTACACCTTC. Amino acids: CASSIRDSDYGYTF.

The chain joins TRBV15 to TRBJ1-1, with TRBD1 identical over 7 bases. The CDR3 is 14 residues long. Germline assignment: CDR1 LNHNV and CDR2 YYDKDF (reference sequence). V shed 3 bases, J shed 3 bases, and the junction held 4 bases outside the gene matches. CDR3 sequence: CATSSGQVDTEAFF. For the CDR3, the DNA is TGTGCCACCAGCAGTGGACAGGTGGACACTGAAGCTTTCTTT.

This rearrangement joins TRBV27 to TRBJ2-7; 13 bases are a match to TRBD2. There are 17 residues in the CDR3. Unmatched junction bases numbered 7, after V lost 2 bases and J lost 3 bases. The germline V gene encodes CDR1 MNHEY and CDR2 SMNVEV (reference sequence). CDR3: CASSLRLAGGPIYEQYF. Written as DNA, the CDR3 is TGTGCCAGCAGTTTACGACTAGCGGGAGGTCCGATCTACGAGCAGTACTTC.

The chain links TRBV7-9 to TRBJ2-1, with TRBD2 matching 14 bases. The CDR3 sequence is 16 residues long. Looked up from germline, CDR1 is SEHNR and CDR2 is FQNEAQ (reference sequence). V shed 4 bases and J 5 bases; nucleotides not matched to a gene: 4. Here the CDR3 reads CASSSMTSGRDNEQFF. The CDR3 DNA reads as TGTGCCAGCAGCTCAATGACTAGCGGGAGGGACAATGAGCAGTTCTTC.

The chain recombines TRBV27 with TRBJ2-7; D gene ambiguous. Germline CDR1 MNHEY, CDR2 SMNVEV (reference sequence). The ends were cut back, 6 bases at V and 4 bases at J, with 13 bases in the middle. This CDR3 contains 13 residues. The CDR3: CASSLHWGYEQYF. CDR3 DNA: TGTGCCAGCAGCCTCCACTGGGGTTACGAGCAGTACTTC.

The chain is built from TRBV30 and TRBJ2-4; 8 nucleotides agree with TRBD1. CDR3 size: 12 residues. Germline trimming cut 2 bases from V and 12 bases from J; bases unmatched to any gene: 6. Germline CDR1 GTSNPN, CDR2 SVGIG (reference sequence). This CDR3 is CAWSHLRGHQYF. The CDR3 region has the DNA TGTGCCTGGAGTCACCTCAGGGGGCATCAGTACTTC.

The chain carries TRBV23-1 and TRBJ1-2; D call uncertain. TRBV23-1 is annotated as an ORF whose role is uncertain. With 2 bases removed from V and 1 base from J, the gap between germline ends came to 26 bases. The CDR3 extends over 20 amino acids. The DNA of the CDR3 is TGCGCCAGCAGTCAACTGACGTCCCGGGCCGATCCCCGCCTTAACTATGGCTACACCTTC. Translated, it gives CASSQLTSRADPRLNYGYTF.

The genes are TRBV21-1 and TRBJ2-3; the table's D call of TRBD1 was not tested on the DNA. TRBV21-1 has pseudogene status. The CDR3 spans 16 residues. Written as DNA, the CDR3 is TGTGCCAGCAGCTTACAGGACAGGGGGAGCACAGATACGCAGTATTTT. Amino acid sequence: CASSLQDRGSTDTQYF.

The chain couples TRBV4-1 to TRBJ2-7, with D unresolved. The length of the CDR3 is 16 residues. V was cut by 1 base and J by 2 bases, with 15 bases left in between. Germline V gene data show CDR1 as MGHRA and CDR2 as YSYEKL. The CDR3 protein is CASSQVVDEPPYEQYF. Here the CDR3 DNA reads TGCGCCAGCAGCCAAGTTGTGGACGAGCCACCCTACGAGCAGTACTTC.

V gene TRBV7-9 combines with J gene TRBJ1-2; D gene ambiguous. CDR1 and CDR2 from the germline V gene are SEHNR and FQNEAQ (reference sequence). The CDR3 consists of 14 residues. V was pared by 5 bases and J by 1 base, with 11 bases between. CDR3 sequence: CASSTDVFNYGYTF. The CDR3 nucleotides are TGTGCCAGCAGCACGGACGTTTTTAACTATGGCTACACCTTC.

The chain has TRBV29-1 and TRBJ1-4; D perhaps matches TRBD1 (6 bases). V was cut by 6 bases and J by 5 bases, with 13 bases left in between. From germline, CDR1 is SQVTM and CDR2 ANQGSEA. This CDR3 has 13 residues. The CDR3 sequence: CSVADRLNEKLFF. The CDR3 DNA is TGCAGCGTCGCCGACAGGTTGAATGAAAAACTGTTTTTT.

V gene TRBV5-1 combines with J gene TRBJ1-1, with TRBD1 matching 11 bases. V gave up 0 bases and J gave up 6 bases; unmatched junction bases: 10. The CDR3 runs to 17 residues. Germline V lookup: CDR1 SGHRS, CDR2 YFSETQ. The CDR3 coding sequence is TGCGCCAGCAGCTTGGGGGACAGGGGGTTTTTCAGTGCTGAAGCTTTCTTT. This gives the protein CASSLGDRGFFSAEAFF.

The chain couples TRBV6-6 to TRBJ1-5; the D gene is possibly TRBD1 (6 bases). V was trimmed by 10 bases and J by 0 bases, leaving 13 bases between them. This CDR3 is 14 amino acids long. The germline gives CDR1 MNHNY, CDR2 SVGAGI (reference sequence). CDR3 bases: TGTGCCACCCTGGGGGGCTATAGCAATCAGCCCCAGCATTTT. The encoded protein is CATLGGYSNQPQHF.

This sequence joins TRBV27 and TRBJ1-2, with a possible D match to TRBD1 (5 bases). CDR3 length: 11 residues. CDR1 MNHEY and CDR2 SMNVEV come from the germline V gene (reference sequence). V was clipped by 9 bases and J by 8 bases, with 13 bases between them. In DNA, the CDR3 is TGTGCCAGTTGGGGGGATTGGGGCTACACCTTC. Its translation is CASWGDWGYTF.